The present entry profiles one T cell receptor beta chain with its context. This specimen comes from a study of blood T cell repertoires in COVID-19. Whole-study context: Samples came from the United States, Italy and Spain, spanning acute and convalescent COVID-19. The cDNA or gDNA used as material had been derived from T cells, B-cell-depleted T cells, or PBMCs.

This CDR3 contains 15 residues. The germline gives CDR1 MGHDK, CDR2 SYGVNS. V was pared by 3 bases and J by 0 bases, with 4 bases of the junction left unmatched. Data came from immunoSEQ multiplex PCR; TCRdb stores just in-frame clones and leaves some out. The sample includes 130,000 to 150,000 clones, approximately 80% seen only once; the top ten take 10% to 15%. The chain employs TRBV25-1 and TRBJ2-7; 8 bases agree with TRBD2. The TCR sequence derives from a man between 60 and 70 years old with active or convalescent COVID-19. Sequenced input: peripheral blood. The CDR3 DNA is TGTGCCAGCAGTGATCCCCGGGAGGGCTCCTACGAGCAGTACTTC. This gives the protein CASSDPREGSYEQYF.